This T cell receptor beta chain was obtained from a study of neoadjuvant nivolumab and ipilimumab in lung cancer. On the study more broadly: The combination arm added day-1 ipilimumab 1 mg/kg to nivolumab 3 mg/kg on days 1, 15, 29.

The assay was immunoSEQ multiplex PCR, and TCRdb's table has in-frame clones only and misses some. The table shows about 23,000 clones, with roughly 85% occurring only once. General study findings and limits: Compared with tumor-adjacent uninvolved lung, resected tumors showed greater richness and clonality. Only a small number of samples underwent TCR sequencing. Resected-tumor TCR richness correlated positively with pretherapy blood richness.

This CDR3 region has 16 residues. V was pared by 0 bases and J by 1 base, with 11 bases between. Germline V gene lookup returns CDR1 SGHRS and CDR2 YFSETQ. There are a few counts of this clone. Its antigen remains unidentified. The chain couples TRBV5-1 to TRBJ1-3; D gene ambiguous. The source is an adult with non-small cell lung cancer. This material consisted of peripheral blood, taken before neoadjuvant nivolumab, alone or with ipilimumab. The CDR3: CASSLVGGKSGNTIYF. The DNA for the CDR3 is TGCGCCAGCAGCTTGGTGGGAGGAAAGTCTGGAAACACCATATATTTT.